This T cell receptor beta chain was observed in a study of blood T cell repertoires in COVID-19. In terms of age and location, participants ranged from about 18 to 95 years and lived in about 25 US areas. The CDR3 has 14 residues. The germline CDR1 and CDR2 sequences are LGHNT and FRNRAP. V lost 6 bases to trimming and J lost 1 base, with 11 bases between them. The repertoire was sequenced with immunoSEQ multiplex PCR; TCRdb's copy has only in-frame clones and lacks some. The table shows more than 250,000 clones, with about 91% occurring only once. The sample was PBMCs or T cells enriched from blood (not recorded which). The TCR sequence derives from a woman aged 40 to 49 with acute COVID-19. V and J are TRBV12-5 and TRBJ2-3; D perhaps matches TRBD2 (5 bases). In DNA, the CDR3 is TGTGCTAGTGGCCTAGCCGGGGGCACAGATACGCAGTATTTT. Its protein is CASGLAGGTDTQYF.